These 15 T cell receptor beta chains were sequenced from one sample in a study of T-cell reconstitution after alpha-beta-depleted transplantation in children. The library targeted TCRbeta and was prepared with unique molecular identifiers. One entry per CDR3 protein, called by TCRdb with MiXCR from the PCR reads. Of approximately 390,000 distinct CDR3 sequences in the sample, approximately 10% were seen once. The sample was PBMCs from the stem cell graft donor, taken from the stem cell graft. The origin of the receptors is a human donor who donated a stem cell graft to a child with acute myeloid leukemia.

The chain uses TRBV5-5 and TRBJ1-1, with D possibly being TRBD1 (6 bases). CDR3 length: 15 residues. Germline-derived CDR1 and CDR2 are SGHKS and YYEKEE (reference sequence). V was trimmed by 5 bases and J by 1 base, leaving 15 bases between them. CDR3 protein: CASSSHTGPNTEAFF. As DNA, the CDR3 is TGTGCCAGCAGTTCACACACAGGGCCGAACACTGAAGCTTTCTTT.

The CDR3 DNA reads TGTGCCAGCAGCTTAGCGCCCAGCGGGGGACAAGAGACCCAGTACTTC. Translating it yields CASSLAPSGGQETQYF. The chain employs TRBV7-2 and TRBJ2-5; 8 nucleotides match TRBD2. CDR3 length: 16 residues. CDR1 is SGHTA, CDR2 FQGNSA, per germline. J gave up 2 bases and V 0 bases, and 5 bases lay outside the gene matches. Variable domain in full (rest from reference TRBV7-2 and TRBJ2-5): GAGVSQSPSNKVTEKGKDVELRCDPISGHTALYWYRQSLGQGLEFLIYFQGNSAPDKSGLPSDRFSAERTGGSVSTLTIQRTQQEDSAVYLCASSLAPSGGQETQYFGPGTRLLVL.

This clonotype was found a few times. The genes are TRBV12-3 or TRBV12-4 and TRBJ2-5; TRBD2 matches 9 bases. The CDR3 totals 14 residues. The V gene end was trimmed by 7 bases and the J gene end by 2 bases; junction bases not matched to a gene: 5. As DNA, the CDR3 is TGTGCCAGCACCAGACTAGCGGAACAAGAGACCCAGTACTTC. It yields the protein CASTRLAEQETQYF.

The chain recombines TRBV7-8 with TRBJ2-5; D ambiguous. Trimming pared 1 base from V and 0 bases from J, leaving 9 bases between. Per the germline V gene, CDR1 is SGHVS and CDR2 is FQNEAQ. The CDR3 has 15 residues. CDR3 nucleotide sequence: TGTGCCAGCAGCTTAGACTACCGGTACCAAGAGACCCAGTACTTC. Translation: CASSLDYRYQETQYF.

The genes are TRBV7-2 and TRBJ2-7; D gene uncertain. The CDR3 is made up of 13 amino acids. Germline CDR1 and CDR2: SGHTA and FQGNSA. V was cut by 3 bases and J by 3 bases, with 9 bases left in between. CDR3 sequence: CASSFSPGYEQYF. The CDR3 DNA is TGTGCCAGCAGCTTTTCACCGGGCTACGAGCAGTACTTC. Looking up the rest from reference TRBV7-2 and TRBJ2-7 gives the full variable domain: GAGVSQSPSNKVTEKGKDVELRCDPISGHTALYWYRQSLGQGLEFLIYFQGNSAPDKSGLPSDRFSAERTGGSVSTLTIQRTQQEDSAVYLCASSFSPGYEQYFGPGTRLTVT.

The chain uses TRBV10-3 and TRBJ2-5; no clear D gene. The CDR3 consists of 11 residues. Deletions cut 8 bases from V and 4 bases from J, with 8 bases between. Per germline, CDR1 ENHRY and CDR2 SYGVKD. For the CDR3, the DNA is TGTGCCATCGGCGGCGTAGAGACCCAGTACTTC. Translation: CAIGGVETQYF.

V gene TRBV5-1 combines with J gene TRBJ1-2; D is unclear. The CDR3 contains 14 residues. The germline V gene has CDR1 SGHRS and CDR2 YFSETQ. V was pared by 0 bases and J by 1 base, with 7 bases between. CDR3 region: CASSLGPVNYGYTF. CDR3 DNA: TGCGCCAGCAGCTTGGGGCCAGTTAACTATGGCTACACCTTC.

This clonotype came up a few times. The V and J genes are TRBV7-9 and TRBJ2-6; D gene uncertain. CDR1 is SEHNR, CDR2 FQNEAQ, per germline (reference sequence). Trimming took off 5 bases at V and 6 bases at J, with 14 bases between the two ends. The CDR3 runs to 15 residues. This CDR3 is CASSPHSLEANVLTF. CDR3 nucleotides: TGTGCCAGCAGCCCCCACAGTTTGGAGGCCAACGTCCTGACTTTC.

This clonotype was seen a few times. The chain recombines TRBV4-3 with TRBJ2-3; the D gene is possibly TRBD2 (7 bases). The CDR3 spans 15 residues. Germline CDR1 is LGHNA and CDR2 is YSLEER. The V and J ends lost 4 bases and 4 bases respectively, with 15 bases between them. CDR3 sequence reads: CASSPGASGADTQYF. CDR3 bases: TGCGCCAGCAGCCCGGGGGCCAGCGGGGCAGATACGCAGTATTTT.

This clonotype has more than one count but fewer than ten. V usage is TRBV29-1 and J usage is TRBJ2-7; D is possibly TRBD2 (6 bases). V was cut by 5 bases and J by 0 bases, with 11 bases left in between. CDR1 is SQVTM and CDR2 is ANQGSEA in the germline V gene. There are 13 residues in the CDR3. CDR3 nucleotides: TGCAGCGTTCGGCGGGAAAGCTCCTACGAGCAGTACTTC. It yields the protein CSVRRESSYEQYF.

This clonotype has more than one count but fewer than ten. CDR3 sequence (DNA): TGCGCCAGCGGGGTGGACTCCTACAATGAGCAGTTCTTC. Protein product: CASGVDSYNEQFF. The chain has TRBV5-1 and TRBJ2-1; the D is unclear. The CDR3 extends over 13 amino acids. The V end was cut by 7 bases, the J end by 0 bases, with 8 bases between. In germline, CDR1 is SGHRS, CDR2 YFSETQ.

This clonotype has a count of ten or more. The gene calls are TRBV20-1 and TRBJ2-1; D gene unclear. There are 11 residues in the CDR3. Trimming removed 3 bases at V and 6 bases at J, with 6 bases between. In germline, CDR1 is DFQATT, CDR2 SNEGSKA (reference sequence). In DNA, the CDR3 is TGCAGTGCTAGTTTCGGCAATGAGCAGTTCTTC. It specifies CSASFGNEQFF.

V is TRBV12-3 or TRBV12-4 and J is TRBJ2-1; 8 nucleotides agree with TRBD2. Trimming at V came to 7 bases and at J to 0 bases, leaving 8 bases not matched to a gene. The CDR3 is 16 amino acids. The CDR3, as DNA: TGTGCCAGCACCACCTGGGGACTAGACTCCTACAATGAGCAGTTCTTC. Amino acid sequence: CASTTWGLDSYNEQFF.

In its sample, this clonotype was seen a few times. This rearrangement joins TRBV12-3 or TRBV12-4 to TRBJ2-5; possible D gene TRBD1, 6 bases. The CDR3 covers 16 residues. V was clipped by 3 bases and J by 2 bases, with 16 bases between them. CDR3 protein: CASSLFGPGHQETQYF. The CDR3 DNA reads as TGTGCCAGCAGTTTGTTTGGACCGGGACATCAAGAGACCCAGTACTTC.

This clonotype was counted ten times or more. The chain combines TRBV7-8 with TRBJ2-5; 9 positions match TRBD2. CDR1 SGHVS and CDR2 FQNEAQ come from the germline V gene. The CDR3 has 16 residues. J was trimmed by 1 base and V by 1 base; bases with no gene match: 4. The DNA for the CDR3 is TGTGCCAGCAGCTTAGAGGCGGGAGGGATCCAAGAGACCCAGTACTTC. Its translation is CASSLEAGGIQETQYF.